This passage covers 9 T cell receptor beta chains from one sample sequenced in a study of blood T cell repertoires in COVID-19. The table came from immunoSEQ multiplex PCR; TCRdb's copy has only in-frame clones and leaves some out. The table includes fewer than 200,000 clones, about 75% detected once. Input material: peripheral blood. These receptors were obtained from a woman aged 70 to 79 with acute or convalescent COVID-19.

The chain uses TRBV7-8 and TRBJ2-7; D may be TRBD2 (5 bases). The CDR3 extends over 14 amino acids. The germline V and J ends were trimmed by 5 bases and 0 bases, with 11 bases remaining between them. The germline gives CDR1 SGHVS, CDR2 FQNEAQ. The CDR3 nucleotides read TGTGCCAGCAGCCTCATAGGGAGCTCCTACGAGCAGTACTTC. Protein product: CASSLIGSSYEQYF.

In DNA form, the CDR3 reads TGTGCCAGCACCCCAGCGGGCACCGGGGAGCTGTTTTTT. As protein: CASTPAGTGELFF. The chain recombines TRBV3-1 (or the pseudogene TRBV3-2) with TRBJ2-2; TRBD2 might be the D (6 bases). In germline, CDR1 is LGHDT, CDR2 YNNKEL (reference sequence). Between the trimmed V and J ends, which lost 7 bases and 4 bases, there was a span of 10 bases. The CDR3 totals 13 residues.

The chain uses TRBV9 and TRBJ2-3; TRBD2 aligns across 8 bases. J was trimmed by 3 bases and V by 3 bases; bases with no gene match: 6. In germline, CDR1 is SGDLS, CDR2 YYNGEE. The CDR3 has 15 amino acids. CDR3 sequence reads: CASSASGSITDTQYF. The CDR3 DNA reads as TGTGCCAGCAGCGCGAGCGGGAGTATTACAGATACGCAGTATTTT.

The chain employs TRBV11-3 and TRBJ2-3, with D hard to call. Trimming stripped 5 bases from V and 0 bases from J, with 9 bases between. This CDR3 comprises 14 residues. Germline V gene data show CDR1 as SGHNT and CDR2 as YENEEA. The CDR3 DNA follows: TGTGCCAGCAGCCCTACCCCTAGCACAGATACGCAGTATTTT. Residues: CASSPTPSTDTQYF.

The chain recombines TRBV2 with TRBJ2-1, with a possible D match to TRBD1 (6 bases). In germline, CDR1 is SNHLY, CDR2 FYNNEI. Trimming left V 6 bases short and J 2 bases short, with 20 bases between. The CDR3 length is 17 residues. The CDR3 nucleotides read TGTGCCAGCAGAAACAGGGCCCTAGCAGCCACCTACAATGAGCAGTTCTTC. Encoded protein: CASRNRALAATYNEQFF.

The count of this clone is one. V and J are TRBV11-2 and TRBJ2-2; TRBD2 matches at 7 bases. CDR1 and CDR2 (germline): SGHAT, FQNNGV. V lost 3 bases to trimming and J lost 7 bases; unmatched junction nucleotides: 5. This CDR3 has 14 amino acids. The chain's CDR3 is CASSFASGNGELFF. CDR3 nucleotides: TGTGCCAGCAGCTTTGCTAGCGGTAACGGGGAGCTGTTTTTT.

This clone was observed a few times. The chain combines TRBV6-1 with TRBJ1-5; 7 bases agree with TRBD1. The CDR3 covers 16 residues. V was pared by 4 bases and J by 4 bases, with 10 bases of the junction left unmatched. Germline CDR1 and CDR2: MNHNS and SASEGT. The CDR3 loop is CASSGMERGPNQPQHF. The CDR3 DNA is TGTGCCAGCAGTGGAATGGAGAGGGGGCCTAATCAGCCCCAGCATTTT.

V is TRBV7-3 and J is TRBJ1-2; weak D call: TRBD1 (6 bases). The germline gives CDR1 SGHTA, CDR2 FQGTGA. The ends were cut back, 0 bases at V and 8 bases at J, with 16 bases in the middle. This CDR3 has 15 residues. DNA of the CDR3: TGTGCCAGCAGCTTAACGGGTGTGGCAGGGGACGGCTACACCTTC. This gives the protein CASSLTGVAGDGYTF.

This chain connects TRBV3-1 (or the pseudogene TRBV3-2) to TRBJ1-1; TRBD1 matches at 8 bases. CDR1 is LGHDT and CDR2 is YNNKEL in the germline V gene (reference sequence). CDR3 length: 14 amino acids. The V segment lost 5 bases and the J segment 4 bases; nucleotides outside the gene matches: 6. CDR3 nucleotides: TGTGCCAGCAGCACTCAGGGGGCTGGCACTGAAGCTTTCTTT. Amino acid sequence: CASSTQGAGTEAFF.